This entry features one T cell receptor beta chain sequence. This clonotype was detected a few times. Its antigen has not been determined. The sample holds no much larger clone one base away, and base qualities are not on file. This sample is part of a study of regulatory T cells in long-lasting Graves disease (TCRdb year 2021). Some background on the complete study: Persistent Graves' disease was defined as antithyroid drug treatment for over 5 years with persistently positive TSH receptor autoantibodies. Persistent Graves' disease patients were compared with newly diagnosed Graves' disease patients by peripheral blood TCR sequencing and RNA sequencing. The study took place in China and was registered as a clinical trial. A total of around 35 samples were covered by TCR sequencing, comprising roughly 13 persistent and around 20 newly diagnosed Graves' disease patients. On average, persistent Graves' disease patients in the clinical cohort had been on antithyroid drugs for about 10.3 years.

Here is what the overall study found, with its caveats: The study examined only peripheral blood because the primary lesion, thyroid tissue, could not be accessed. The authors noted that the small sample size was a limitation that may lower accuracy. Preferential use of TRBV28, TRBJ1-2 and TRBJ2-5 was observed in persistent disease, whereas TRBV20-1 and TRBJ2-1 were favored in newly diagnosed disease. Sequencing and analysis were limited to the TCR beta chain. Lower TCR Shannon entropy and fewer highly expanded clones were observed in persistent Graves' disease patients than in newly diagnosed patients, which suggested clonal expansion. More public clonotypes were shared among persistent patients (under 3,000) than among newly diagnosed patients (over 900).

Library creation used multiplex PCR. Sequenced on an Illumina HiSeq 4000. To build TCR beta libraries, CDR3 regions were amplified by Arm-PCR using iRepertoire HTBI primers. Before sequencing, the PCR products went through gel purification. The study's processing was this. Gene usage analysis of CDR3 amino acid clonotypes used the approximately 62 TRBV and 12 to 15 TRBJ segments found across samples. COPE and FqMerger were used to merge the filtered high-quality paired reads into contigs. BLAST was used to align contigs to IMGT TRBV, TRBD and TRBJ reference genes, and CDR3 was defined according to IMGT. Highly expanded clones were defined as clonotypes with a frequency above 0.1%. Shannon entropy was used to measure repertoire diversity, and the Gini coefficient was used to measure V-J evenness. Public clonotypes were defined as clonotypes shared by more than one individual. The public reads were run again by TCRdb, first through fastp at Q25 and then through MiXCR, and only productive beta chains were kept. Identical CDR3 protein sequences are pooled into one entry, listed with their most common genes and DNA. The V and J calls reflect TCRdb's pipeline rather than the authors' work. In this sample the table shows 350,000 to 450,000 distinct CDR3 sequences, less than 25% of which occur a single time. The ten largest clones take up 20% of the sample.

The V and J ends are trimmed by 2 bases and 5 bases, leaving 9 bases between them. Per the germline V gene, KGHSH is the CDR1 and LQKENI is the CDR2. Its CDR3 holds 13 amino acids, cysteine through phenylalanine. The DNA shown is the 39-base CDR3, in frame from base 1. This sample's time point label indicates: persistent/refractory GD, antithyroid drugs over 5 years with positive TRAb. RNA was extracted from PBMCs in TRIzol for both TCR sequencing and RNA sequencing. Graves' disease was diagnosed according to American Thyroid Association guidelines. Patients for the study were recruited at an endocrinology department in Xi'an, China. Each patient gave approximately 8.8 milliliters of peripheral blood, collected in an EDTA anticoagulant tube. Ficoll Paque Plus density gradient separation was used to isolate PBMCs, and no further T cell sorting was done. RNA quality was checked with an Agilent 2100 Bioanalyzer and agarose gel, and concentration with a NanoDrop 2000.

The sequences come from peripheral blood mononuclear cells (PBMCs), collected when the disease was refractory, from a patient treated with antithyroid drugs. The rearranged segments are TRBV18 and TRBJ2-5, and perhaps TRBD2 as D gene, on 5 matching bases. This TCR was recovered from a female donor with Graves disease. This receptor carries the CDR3 CASSPEGPETQYF. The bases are TGTGCCAGCTCACCAGAGGGCCCGGAGACCCAGTACTTC.